The entry below describes one T cell receptor beta chain. The antigen remains undetermined. Constant-region reverse primers amplified full-length variable regions, followed by semi-nested Nested Universal Primer A PCR. TCRdb used MiXCR to reprocess the 5' RACE reads, holding one entry per CDR3 protein. The table lists roughly 8,200 distinct CDR3 sequences, 50% to 55% of them singletons, with approximately 5% in the top ten. Memory CD4+ T cells were sorted as CD4+CD45RO+CD25- cells. CDR3 length equals 14 residues. The junction had 9 bases not matched to a gene; V was cut back by 1 base and J by 9 bases. General study results and limits: Tumor-infiltrating Treg TCR alpha and beta sequences overlapped most with tumor naive CD4+ T cells, then blood naive.

The chain has TRBV12-3 or TRBV12-4 and TRBJ2-7; 7 bases line up with TRBD1. Sequenced: memory CD4+ T cells sorted from a lymph node. Regarding subset: memory CD4+ T cells, CD4+CD45RO+CD25-. The clonotype comes from a female donor with breast cancer. In DNA, the CDR3 is TGTGCCAGCAGTTTAGGGGGACAGACCTACATGCAGTACTTC. It translates to CASSLGGQTYMQYF.